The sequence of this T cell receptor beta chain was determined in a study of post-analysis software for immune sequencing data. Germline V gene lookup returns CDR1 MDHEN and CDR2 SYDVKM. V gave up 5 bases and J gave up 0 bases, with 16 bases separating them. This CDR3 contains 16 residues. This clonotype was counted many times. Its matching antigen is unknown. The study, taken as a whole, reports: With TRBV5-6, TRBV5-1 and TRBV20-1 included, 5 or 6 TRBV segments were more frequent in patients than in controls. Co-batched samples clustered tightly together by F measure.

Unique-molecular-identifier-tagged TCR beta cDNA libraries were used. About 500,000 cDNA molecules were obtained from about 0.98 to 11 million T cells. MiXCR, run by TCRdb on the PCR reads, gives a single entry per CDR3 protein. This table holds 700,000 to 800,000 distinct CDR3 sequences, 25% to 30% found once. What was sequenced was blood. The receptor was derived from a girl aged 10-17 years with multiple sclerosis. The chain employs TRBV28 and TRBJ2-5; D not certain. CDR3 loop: CASSPPGRTYQETQYF. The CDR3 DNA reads TGTGCCAGCAGTCCCCCGGGCAGGACCTACCAAGAGACCCAGTACTTC. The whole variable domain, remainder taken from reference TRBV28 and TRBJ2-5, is DVKVTQSSRYLVKRTGEKVFLECVQDMDHENMFWYRQDPGLGLRLIYFSYDVKMKEKGDIPEGYSVSREKKERFSLILESASTNQTSMYLCASSPPGRTYQETQYFGPGTRLLVL.